The 29 T cell receptor beta chains given below trace back to one sample, sequenced in a study of blood T cell repertoires in COVID-19. Sequenced by immunoSEQ multiplex PCR; TCRdb stores in-frame clones only, minus some. The sample records about 55,000 clones, roughly 90% being singletons. The sample taken for sequencing was peripheral blood. The receptors shown here come from a man aged 55 to 69 with active COVID-19.

The chain uses TRBV14 and TRBJ1-1, with D hard to call. V gave up 3 bases and J gave up 7 bases, with 9 bases separating them. Germline CDR1 is SGHDN and CDR2 is FVKESK. The CDR3 runs 12 residues. CDR3 sequence: CASSQVQLEAFF. CDR3 DNA: TGTGCCAGCAGCCAGGTACAGCTTGAAGCTTTCTTT.

The CDR3 region has the DNA TGTGCCAGCAGTGAGGGACAGACAGGCGGCTGGGGGACCCAGTACTTC. Encoded protein: CASSEGQTGGWGTQYF. The chain recombines TRBV25-1 with TRBJ2-5; 7 nucleotides match TRBD1. J lost 7 bases, V lost 3 bases, and 14 bases had no gene match. Germline V gene data show CDR1 as MGHDK and CDR2 as SYGVNS. The CDR3 consists of 16 residues.

This chain links TRBV27 with TRBJ2-7, with 7 bases lining up with TRBD2. CDR3 length: 16 amino acids. Germline V gives CDR1 MNHEY, CDR2 SMNVEV (reference sequence). V was clipped by 6 bases and J by 3 bases; unmatched bases: 14. Here the CDR3 DNA reads TGTGCCAGCAGATCACGGGGAGGGGCGTCCGTCTACGAGCAGTACTTC. The encoded protein is CASRSRGGASVYEQYF.

This chain joins TRBV27 and TRBJ2-2; 11 nucleotides match TRBD1. Trimming at V came to 4 bases and at J to 4 bases, leaving 5 bases not matched to a gene. The CDR3 has 16 amino acids. Germline V gene lookup returns CDR1 MNHEY and CDR2 SMNVEV (reference sequence). The DNA for the CDR3 is TGTGCCAGCAGTTCATGGACAGGGGGCCGCACCGGGGAGCTGTTTTTT. This translates into CASSSWTGGRTGELFF.

This clone came up once. The genes are TRBV5-1 and TRBJ2-7, with 11 bases matching TRBD2. The CDR3 is 15 amino acids. With 4 bases clipped from V and 2 bases from J, the junction kept 5 bases outside the gene matches. The germline V gene has CDR1 SGHRS and CDR2 YFSETQ. This CDR3 reads CASSMGLAVAYEQYF. CDR3 in DNA: TGCGCCAGCAGCATGGGACTAGCGGTTGCCTACGAGCAGTACTTC.

The chain is built from TRBV12-3 or TRBV12-4 and TRBJ2-6, with D tentatively TRBD2 (5 bases). The CDR3 length is 13 residues. Trimming shortened V by 6 bases and J by 5 bases, and 8 bases separated the two germline ends. CDR3 sequence: CASRKRRANVLTF. The CDR3 bases are TGTGCCAGCAGAAAGCGGAGGGCCAACGTCCTGACTTTC.

The CDR3 DNA sequence: TGTGCCAGTAAAAAATCCGGGGACAGGGCCCATAATGAAAAACTGTTTTTT. Protein sequence: CASKKSGDRAHNEKLFF. The chain uses TRBV19 and TRBJ1-4, with 9 bases matching TRBD1. This CDR3 region has 17 residues. V lost 7 bases and J lost 4; bases outside the gene matches: 13. Germline loops: CDR1 LNHDA, CDR2 SQIVND (reference sequence).

The chain is built from TRBV6-6 and TRBJ2-3; D might be TRBD1 (5 bases). CDR1 is MNHNY, CDR2 SVGAGI, per germline (reference sequence). Trimming removed 4 bases from V and 5 bases from J, with 16 bases in between. This CDR3 is built from 15 residues. Written as DNA, the CDR3 is TGTGCCAGCAGTTTGTGGGGCCCCCCGCAAGATACGCAGTATTTT. The encoded protein is CASSLWGPPQDTQYF.

V gene TRBV28 combines with J gene TRBJ2-1, with no clear D. Germline CDR1 and CDR2: MDHEN and SYDVKM. CDR3 size: 16 residues. V was pared by 3 bases and J by 0 bases, with 12 bases between. The CDR3: CASSLSGFRSYNEQFF. The CDR3 DNA reads TGTGCCAGCAGTTTGTCAGGTTTTCGCTCCTACAATGAGCAGTTCTTC.

The chain carries TRBV5-1 and TRBJ2-2, with a weak D call TRBD1 (5 bases). Per germline, CDR1 SGHRS and CDR2 YFSETQ. V was shortened by 0 bases and J by 7 bases, with 7 bases between the two germline ends. CDR3 length: 13 amino acids. The CDR3 nucleotides read TGCGCCAGCAGCTTGGCGCAGGGCGGGGAGCTGTTTTTT. It specifies CASSLAQGGELFF.

The chain recombines TRBV6-1 with TRBJ1-2; weak D call: TRBD1 (5 bases). V was clipped by 2 bases and J by 3 bases, with 10 bases between them. Germline CDR1 and CDR2: MNHNS and SASEGT. The CDR3 length is 14 residues. CDR3 protein: CASSEIDSYYGYTF. The DNA of the CDR3 is TGTGCCAGCAGTGAAATCGACAGTTACTATGGCTACACCTTC.

The rearrangement joins TRBV30 to TRBJ2-1, with 14 positions matching TRBD2. The CDR3 runs to 14 residues. Looked up from germline, CDR1 is GTSNPN and CDR2 is SVGIG (reference sequence). J lost 11 bases, V lost 0 bases, and 3 bases had no gene match. CDR3 sequence (DNA): TGTGCCTGGAGTGTTGGACTAGCGGGAGGTAAGCAGTTCTTC. Translated: CAWSVGLAGGKQFF.

The chain is built from TRBV19 and TRBJ2-7; 10 bases are a match to TRBD2. The junction had 8 bases not matched to a gene; V was cut back by 4 bases and J by 5 bases. This CDR3 region has 15 residues. Per germline, CDR1 LNHDA and CDR2 SQIVND (reference sequence). Here the CDR3 reads CASSTLLAGSNEQYF. The CDR3 nucleotides are TGTGCCAGTAGTACCCTACTAGCGGGATCCAACGAGCAGTACTTC. Complete variable domain (other parts from reference TRBV19 and TRBJ2-7): DGGITQSPKYLFRKEGQNVTLSCEQNLNHDAMYWYRQDPGQGLRLIYYSQIVNDFQKGDIAEGYSVSREKKESFPLTVTSAQKNPTAFYLCASSTLLAGSNEQYFGPGTRLTVT.

This clone has more than one count but fewer than ten. This rearrangement joins TRBV27 to TRBJ1-5, with D maybe TRBD1 (6 bases). The CDR3 is made up of 15 amino acids. Trimming shortened V by 2 bases and J by 6 bases, and 14 bases separated the two germline ends. Germline CDR1 MNHEY, CDR2 SMNVEV (reference sequence). Written as DNA, the CDR3 is TGTGCCAGCAGTTTAGCGGGGGGCTCCGGTCAGCCCCAGCATTTT. Translating gives CASSLAGGSGQPQHF.

The gene calls are TRBV11-2 and TRBJ2-7; 9 positions match TRBD1. Germline V gene data show CDR1 as SGHAT and CDR2 as FQNNGV. The CDR3 covers 14 residues. V shed 6 bases, J shed 5 bases, and the junction held 8 bases outside the gene matches. The CDR3 DNA reads TGTGCCAGCAGTTACGGGACAGGGTTGGACGAGCAGTACTTC. Translating gives CASSYGTGLDEQYF.

The chain is built from TRBV18 and TRBJ2-7, with 10 nucleotides matching TRBD1. There are 15 residues in the CDR3. Germline CDR1 reads KGHSH; CDR2 reads LQKENI. V lost 3 bases to trimming and J lost 6 bases; unmatched junction nucleotides: 8. In DNA form, the CDR3 reads TGTGCCAGCTCACCTCTCGGGACAGGGGTGGCCGAGCAGTACTTC. Translated: CASSPLGTGVAEQYF.

V and J are TRBV28 and TRBJ2-2, with TRBD2 matching 16 bases. The CDR3 has 16 amino acids. The germline V gene has CDR1 MDHEN and CDR2 SYDVKM. Losses at the gene ends were 7 bases for V and 5 bases for J; bases not matched to a gene: 4. This chain's CDR3 is CASTVGLAGGTGELFF. DNA for the CDR3: TGTGCCAGCACCGTGGGACTAGCGGGAGGGACCGGGGAGCTGTTTTTT.

The V and J genes are TRBV11-2 and TRBJ2-7; 7 bases map to TRBD1. CDR1 SGHAT and CDR2 FQNNGV come from the germline V gene. Losses at the gene ends were 4 bases for V and 7 bases for J; bases not matched to a gene: 7. The length of the CDR3 is 13 residues. CDR3 coding DNA: TGTGCCAGCAGCTCCGGACAGGATTATGAGCAGTACTTC. Translation: CASSSGQDYEQYF.

This chain links TRBV7-6 with TRBJ1-4; D remains unclear. CDR3 length: 13 amino acids. The germline V gene has CDR1 SGHVS and CDR2 FNYEAQ. V lost 4 bases to trimming and J lost 8 bases, with 11 bases between them. The CDR3 reads CASSSEGGEKLFF. The CDR3 coding sequence is TGTGCCAGCAGCTCGGAGGGAGGGGAAAAACTGTTTTTT.

V usage is TRBV21-1 and J usage is TRBJ2-3; the table's D call, TRBD1, has no DNA check behind it. TRBV21-1 corresponds to a pseudogene. This CDR3 comprises 17 residues. CDR3 in DNA: TGTGCCAGCAGCGCACGACAGGGGGCGAGTGTAACAGATACGCAGTATTTT. It encodes CASSARQGASVTDTQYF.

This clone showed up just a few times. The V gene is TRBV9, the J gene TRBJ2-2; 7 bases match TRBD2. This CDR3 is 16 amino acids long. J lost 4 bases, V lost 0 bases, and 6 bases had no gene match. Looked up from germline, CDR1 is SGDLS and CDR2 is YYNGEE. The CDR3 region is CASSVGGRWITGELFF. DNA for the CDR3: TGTGCCAGCAGCGTAGGCGGGAGATGGATCACCGGGGAGCTGTTTTTT.

The V gene is TRBV10-1, the J gene TRBJ2-3, with TRBD2 identical over 9 bases. CDR3 length equals 17 residues. V trimming: 0 bases; J trimming: 5 bases; junction bases outside the gene matches: 9. CDR1 WNHNN and CDR2 SYGVQD come from the germline V gene (reference sequence). CDR3 loop: CASSESVAGATGDTQYF. In DNA form, the CDR3 reads TGCGCCAGCAGTGAGTCGGTAGCGGGAGCGACGGGAGATACGCAGTATTTT.

The chain has TRBV24-1 and TRBJ1-1, with D maybe TRBD1 (6 bases). Per the germline V gene, CDR1 is KGHDR and CDR2 is SFDVKD. Trimming stripped 3 bases from V and 5 bases from J, with 15 bases between. The CDR3 length is 15 residues. The CDR3 is CATSDPQQGRTEAFF. In DNA, the CDR3 is TGTGCCACCAGTGATCCGCAACAGGGAAGGACTGAAGCTTTCTTT.

V and J are TRBV7-9 and TRBJ2-1; D is perhaps TRBD2 (6 bases). The CDR3 is 16 amino acids. V was cut by 1 base and J by 8 bases, with 18 bases left in between. CDR1 is SEHNR and CDR2 is FQNEAQ in the germline V gene (reference sequence). In DNA, the CDR3 is TGTGCCAGCAGCTTAGGGGTTAGCGGAGGCCACGATGAGCAGTTCTTC. It translates to CASSLGVSGGHDEQFF.

Only a few counts were recorded for this clone. The chain links TRBV7-9 to TRBJ1-3; D is possibly TRBD1 (5 bases). V lost 5 bases and J 0 bases, leaving 14 bases between the germline ends. The CDR3 runs to 16 residues. CDR1 and CDR2 (germline): SEHNR, FQNEAQ (reference sequence). CDR3 in amino acids: CASSGRDRNSGNTIYF. DNA of the CDR3: TGTGCCAGCAGCGGGAGGGACCGAAACTCTGGAAACACCATATATTTT.

This rearrangement joins TRBV28 to TRBJ2-1, with 9 bases that match TRBD1. There are 15 residues in the CDR3. CDR1 MDHEN and CDR2 SYDVKM come from the germline V gene. Losses at the gene ends were 5 bases for V and 3 bases for J; bases not matched to a gene: 5. CDR3 DNA sequence: TGTGCCAGCAGTCTCGGACAGGGGAACTACAATGAGCAGTTCTTC. Encoded protein: CASSLGQGNYNEQFF.

The CDR3 nucleotides are TGTGCCAGCAGGCACAGGGAGAGCTCCTACGAGCAGTACTTC. Protein product: CASRHRESSYEQYF. The V call is TRBV2, the J call TRBJ2-7; D is perhaps TRBD1 (6 bases). There are 14 residues in the CDR3. Germline CDR1 and CDR2: SNHLY and FYNNEI. V was clipped by 6 bases and J by 0 bases, with 12 bases between them.

The chain has TRBV5-1 and TRBJ1-1; D possibly corresponds to TRBD1 (5 bases). The CDR3 contains 14 residues. The V gene lost 0 bases and the J gene lost 2 bases, with 8 bases spanning the gap. In germline, CDR1 is SGHRS, CDR2 YFSETQ. The CDR3 DNA reads as TGCGCCAGCAGCTTGGGACAGTTCAACACTGAAGCTTTCTTT. This translates into CASSLGQFNTEAFF. Drawing the rest from reference TRBV5-1 and TRBJ1-1, the complete variable domain is KAGVTQTPRYLIKTRGQQVTLSCSPISGHRSVSWYQQTPGQGLQFLFEYFSETQRNKGNFPGRFSGRQFSNSRSEMNVSTLELGDSALYLCASSLGQFNTEAFFGQGTRLTVV.

The chain joins TRBV6-1 to TRBJ1-1; D not resolved. Deletions cut 2 bases from V and 1 base from J, with 8 bases between. The CDR3 totals 14 residues. Germline CDR1 reads MNHNS; CDR2 reads SASEGT. The CDR3 spells CASSETEWNTEAFF. DNA for the CDR3: TGTGCCAGCAGTGAAACGGAGTGGAACACTGAAGCTTTCTTT.